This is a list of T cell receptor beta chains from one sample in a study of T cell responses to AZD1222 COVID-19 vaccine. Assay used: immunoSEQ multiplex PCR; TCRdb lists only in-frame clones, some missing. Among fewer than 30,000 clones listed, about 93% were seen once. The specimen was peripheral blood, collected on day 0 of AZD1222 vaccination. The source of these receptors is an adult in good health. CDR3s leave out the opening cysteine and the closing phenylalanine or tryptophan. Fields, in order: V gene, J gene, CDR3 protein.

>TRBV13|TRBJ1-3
ASRRLSGNTIY
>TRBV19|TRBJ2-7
ASSIGVGGPYEQY
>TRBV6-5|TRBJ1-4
ASKRSRGLFEKLF
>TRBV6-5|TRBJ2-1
ASSPWDWGEQF
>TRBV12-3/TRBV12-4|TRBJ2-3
ASSWVADTQY
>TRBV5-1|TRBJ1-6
ASSSGQQNSPLH
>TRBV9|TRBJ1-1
ASSVEGDTEAF
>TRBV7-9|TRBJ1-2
ASSLAAGQGAGGYT
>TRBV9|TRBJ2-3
ASSFGLAGAGDTQY
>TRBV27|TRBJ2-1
ASSFPGLAGGPRRNEQF
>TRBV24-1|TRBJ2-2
ATRSGRVHTGELF
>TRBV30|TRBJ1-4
AWRDREYEKLF
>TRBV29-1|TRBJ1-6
SVRAVYNSPLH
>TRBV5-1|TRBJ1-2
ASSRDRGASDGYT
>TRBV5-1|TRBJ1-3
ASSLGGGRNTIY
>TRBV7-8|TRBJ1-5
ASSLAEDPNQPQH
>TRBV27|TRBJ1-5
ASSFAGGNQPQH
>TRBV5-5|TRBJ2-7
ASSLASYYEQY
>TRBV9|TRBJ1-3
ASSVATEGAGNTIY
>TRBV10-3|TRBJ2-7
AISRQGAYEQY
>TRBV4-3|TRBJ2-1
ASSQEVSGSGSYNEQF
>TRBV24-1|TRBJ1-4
ATSDLKGKLF
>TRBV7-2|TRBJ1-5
ASSSKTGGQPQH
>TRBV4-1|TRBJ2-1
ASTRQVRLDPYNEQF
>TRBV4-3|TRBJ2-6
ASSKDKGAGANVLT
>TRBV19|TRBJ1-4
ASSRGFATNEKLF
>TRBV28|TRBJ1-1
ASSFPENTEAF
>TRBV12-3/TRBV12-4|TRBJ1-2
ASSLDTNYGYT
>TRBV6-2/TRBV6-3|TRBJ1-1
ASSSPRGGLNTEAF
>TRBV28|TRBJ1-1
ASSLNENTEAF
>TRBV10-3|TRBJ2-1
AISESIRDNEQF
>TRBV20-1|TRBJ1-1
SATGNTEAF
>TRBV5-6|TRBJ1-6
ASSFGEIGSPLH
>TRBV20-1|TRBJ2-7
SARRDYEQY
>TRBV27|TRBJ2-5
ASKGPQETQY
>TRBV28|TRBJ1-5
ASSSHRAGDQPQH
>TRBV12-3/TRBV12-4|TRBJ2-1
ASSLGATGEQF
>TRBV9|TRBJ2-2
ASSVVGGGGRTGELF
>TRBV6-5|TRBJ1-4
ASSAGWGVDEKLF
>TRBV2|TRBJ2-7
ASSYSTGASYEQY
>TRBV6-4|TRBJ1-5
ASSQTGGNQPQH